These 30 T cell receptor beta chains were all obtained from the same sample, sequenced in a study of identical twins. MiXCR was run by TCRdb on the 5' RACE reads, yielding one entry per CDR3 protein. The sample consists of some 1,600,000 distinct CDR3 sequences, around 33% of them appearing once. The sequenced sample consisted of cord blood. These receptor sequences come from a newborn girl in good health.

The V and J genes are TRBV20-1 and TRBJ2-3, with no clear D. CDR1 DFQATT and CDR2 SNEGSKA come from the germline V gene (reference sequence). The CDR3 sequence is 18 residues long. Trimming took off 4 bases at V and 4 bases at J, with 27 bases between the two ends. The CDR3 bases are TGCAGTGCTAAAAGCCCCCCTTGGGTAGAGTTTTTTTCAGATACGCAGTATTTT. Its translation is CSAKSPPWVEFFSDTQYF.

This clonotype was detected only a few times. This rearrangement joins TRBV29-1 to TRBJ2-2; no clear D gene. V lost 4 bases, J lost 1 base, and 10 bases lay in between. The CDR3 has 14 residues. Germline CDR1 SQVTM, CDR2 ANQGSEA. CDR3 region: CSVAEQKNTGELFF. The CDR3 nucleotides are TGCAGCGTTGCGGAGCAGAAGAACACCGGGGAGCTGTTTTTT.

The chain is built from TRBV5-1 and TRBJ2-3; D is undetermined. The CDR3 is 15 amino acids. Germline CDR1 and CDR2: SGHRS and YFSETQ. V was cut by 0 bases and J by 4 bases, with 12 bases left in between. This CDR3 is CASSLAISRADTQYF. CDR3 DNA sequence: TGCGCCAGCAGCTTGGCCATAAGTCGGGCAGATACGCAGTATTTT. The full variable domain, with the rest looked up from reference TRBV5-1 and TRBJ2-3, is KAGVTQTPRYLIKTRGQQVTLSCSPISGHRSVSWYQQTPGQGLQFLFEYFSETQRNKGNFPGRFSGRQFSNSRSEMNVSTLELGDSALYLCASSLAISRADTQYFGPGTRLTVL.

This chain joins TRBV4-1 and TRBJ2-2; the D gene is possibly TRBD1 (6 bases). CDR1 is MGHRA and CDR2 is YSYEKL in the germline V gene. V dropped 2 bases and J dropped 0 bases, with 13 bases sitting between them. CDR3 length: 17 residues. The CDR3, as DNA: TGCGCCAGCAGCCAACCGGGCAGGGGTGCGAACACCGGGGAGCTGTTTTTT. This translates into CASSQPGRGANTGELFF.

In this sample, this clonotype turned up a few times. V usage is TRBV20-1 and J usage is TRBJ1-1; the D is unclear. Trimming stripped 3 bases from V and 0 bases from J, with 5 bases between. Germline assignment: CDR1 DFQATT and CDR2 SNEGSKA (reference sequence). CDR3 size: 12 residues. The CDR3 loop reads CSASRMNTEAFF. The CDR3, as DNA: TGCAGTGCTAGTCGGATGAACACTGAAGCTTTCTTT.

The chain employs TRBV7-6 and TRBJ2-3; weak D call: TRBD2 (7 bases). The CDR3 loop spans 17 amino acids. V was clipped by 4 bases and J by 5 bases, with 22 bases between them. Germline loops: CDR1 SGHVS, CDR2 FNYEAQ. CDR3 nucleotide sequence: TGTGCCAGCAGCTCCTCCGGGACTGGCGGGGGCATAGATACGCAGTATTTT. It translates to CASSSSGTGGGIDTQYF.

V usage is TRBV21-1 and J usage is TRBJ2-7; TRBD1 was called by the table and not checked on the DNA. TRBV21-1 is annotated as a pseudogene. This CDR3 region has 17 residues. The CDR3 region is CASSKVPRDVYFYEQYF. The CDR3 DNA follows: TGTGCCAGCAGCAAAGTGCCCCGGGACGTATACTTTTACGAGCAGTACTTC.

The chain recombines TRBV3-1 with TRBJ1-1, with D perhaps matching TRBD1 (5 bases). Trimming stripped 0 bases from V and 5 bases from J, with 13 bases between. This CDR3 contains 15 residues. Germline V gene data show CDR1 as LGHDT and CDR2 as YNNKEL (reference sequence). CDR3 coding DNA: TGTGCCAGCAGCCAAGAGCCAGTCGAGGGGACTGAAGCTTTCTTT. This translates into CASSQEPVEGTEAFF.

This clonotype was seen more than once but under ten times. The chain has TRBV27 and TRBJ2-7; TRBD1 or TRBD2 may be the D gene (5 bases each). This CDR3 is built from 14 residues. The V and J ends lost 4 bases and 0 bases respectively, with 10 bases between them. Germline V gives CDR1 MNHEY, CDR2 SMNVEV (reference sequence). The CDR3 bases are TGTGCCAGCAGTTCCAGGGCGGGCTCCTACGAGCAGTACTTC. Translating it yields CASSSRAGSYEQYF.

The chain is built from TRBV12-3 or TRBV12-4 and TRBJ2-7; D is perhaps TRBD2 (6 bases). This CDR3 region has 18 residues. Trimming took 4 bases from V and 0 from J, leaving 22 bases between them. The DNA for the CDR3 is TGTGCCAGCAGTTACGGGAGCAGAGGGGCAGGCGCCTCCTACGAGCAGTACTTC. It translates to CASSYGSRGAGASYEQYF.

The chain recombines TRBV4-1 with TRBJ2-1, with 10 bases matching TRBD1. Per the germline V gene, CDR1 is MGHRA and CDR2 is YSYEKL. This CDR3 has 16 amino acids. V trimming: 2 bases; J trimming: 4 bases; junction bases outside the gene matches: 5. The DNA of the CDR3 is TGCGCCAGCAGCCAACCGGGACAGGGGCTATACAATGAGCAGTTCTTC. This translates into CASSQPGQGLYNEQFF.

The table lists this clonotype with many counts. V and J are TRBV10-3 and TRBJ1-6, with 7 nucleotides matching TRBD1. This CDR3 has 13 residues. The germline V gene encodes CDR1 ENHRY and CDR2 SYGVKD. The trim removed 6 bases at V and 6 bases at J, leaving 2 bases unmatched. Written as DNA, the CDR3 is TGTGCCATCAGGGGACAGTCTAATTCACCCCTCCACTTT. Protein sequence: CAIRGQSNSPLHF.

With respect to this clonotype: Compared with germline, one end of the junction differs, possibly owing to a read error. The CDR3 protein is CASSWDRFDRNTDAFF. CDR3 sequence (DNA): TGTGCCAGCAGCTGGGACAGGTTCGACCGGAACACTGATGCTTTCTTT. The V call is TRBV5-4, the J call TRBJ1-1; TRBD1 agrees at 8 bases. Germline CDR1 is SGHNT and CDR2 is YYREEE (reference sequence). The CDR3 contains 16 residues.

This chain links TRBV20-1 with TRBJ1-6; TRBD1 aligns across 7 bases. Germline lookup yields CDR1 DFQATT and CDR2 SNEGSKA (reference sequence). The CDR3 runs 20 residues. Unmatched junction bases numbered 20, after V lost 2 bases and J lost 4 bases. The CDR3 nucleotides are TGCAGTGCTAGACCCCGTCCGCATCAAGGGACAGCTTTTTATAATTCACCCCTCCACTTT. It translates to CSARPRPHQGTAFYNSPLHF.

The DNA of the CDR3 is TGTGCCGCGGGACTAGCGGGGGCCTCGCGGCGCCAAGAGACCCAGTACTTC. Its protein product is CAAGLAGASRRQETQYF. The chain combines TRBV6-2 or TRBV6-3 with TRBJ2-5, with 14 bases identical to TRBD2. Germline CDR1 reads MNHEY; CDR2 reads SVGEGT. CDR3 size: 17 residues. With V trimmed by 11 bases and J by 1 base, 12 bases remained unmatched.

The chain has TRBV20-1 and TRBJ1-1, with D perhaps matching TRBD1 (5 bases). This CDR3 contains 13 residues. The germline V and J ends were trimmed by 3 bases and 3 bases, with 11 bases remaining between them. Germline CDR1 and CDR2: DFQATT and SNEGSKA (reference sequence). In DNA form, the CDR3 reads TGCAGTGCTAGGGGGGAGACCCACACTGAAGCTTTCTTT. This gives the protein CSARGETHTEAFF.

This clonotype was counted at least ten times. V usage is TRBV4-2 and J usage is TRBJ2-3; 8 nucleotides line up with TRBD2. J lost 6 bases, V lost 3 bases, and 11 bases had no gene match. CDR3 length: 16 residues. Germline-derived CDR1 and CDR2 are LGHNA and YNFKEQ. CDR3 region: CASSQIGGAVQDTQYF. CDR3 bases: TGTGCCAGCAGCCAGATCGGGGGGGCCGTTCAGGATACGCAGTATTTT.

As concerns this clonotype: An end of the junction differs from the germline gene, which may be a read error. CDR3 nucleotides: TGTGCCAGCAGCTTACTAGCGGGAAGCTCCTACGAGCACTACTTC. This sequence encodes CASSLLAGSSYEHYF. The gene calls are TRBV7-2 and TRBJ2-7; 9 bases align to TRBD2. Germline V gene lookup returns CDR1 SGHTA and CDR2 FQGNSA. This CDR3 region has 15 residues.

This chain connects TRBV4-2 to TRBJ2-7; 11 nucleotides line up with TRBD2. This CDR3 is built from 16 residues. V was pared by 2 bases and J by 0 bases, with 3 bases of the junction left unmatched. The germline V gene encodes CDR1 LGHNA and CDR2 YNFKEQ. In DNA form, the CDR3 reads TGTGCCAGCAGCCAACTTAGCGGGAGGGCCTCCTACGAGCAGTACTTC. It encodes CASSQLSGRASYEQYF.

This clonotype was seen only a few times. The chain is built from TRBV20-1 and TRBJ2-5, with unresolved D. Germline CDR1 reads DFQATT; CDR2 reads SNEGSKA (reference sequence). The CDR3 has 11 amino acids. Trimming cost V 5 bases and J 5 bases, with 9 bases left between them. DNA for the CDR3: TGCAGTGCTGATTCACAGGAGACCCAGTACTTC. Its protein product is CSADSQETQYF.

On this clonotype itself: This may be a read error: a much more frequent sequence differs by one nucleotide. The V and J genes are TRBV14 and TRBJ1-2; a weak D match, TRBD1 (6 bases). This CDR3 comprises 15 residues. Germline CDR1 is SGHDN and CDR2 is FVKESK. CDR3 sequence (DNA): TGTGCCAACAGCCCTAACCTGAACAGGGCGGTTGGCTACACCTTC. It yields the protein CANSPNLNRAVGYTF.

The chain is built from TRBV4-1 and TRBJ2-7; D uncertain. V lost 4 bases and J lost 6, with 16 bases in between. Germline loops: CDR1 MGHRA, CDR2 YSYEKL. The CDR3 length is 14 residues. The CDR3 region is CASSRSPIPAEQYF. For the CDR3, the DNA is TGCGCCAGCAGCCGTAGCCCGATCCCTGCCGAGCAGTACTTC.

V usage is TRBV7-9 and J usage is TRBJ1-6; D gene uncertain. The CDR3 totals 15 residues. CDR1 is SEHNR, CDR2 FQNEAQ, per germline (reference sequence). V gave up 5 bases and J gave up 10 bases, with 18 bases separating them. The CDR3 reads CASSLREEVRSPLHF. DNA for the CDR3: TGTGCCAGCAGCCTACGGGAGGAGGTTCGCTCACCCCTCCACTTT.

This clonotype turned up a few times. J is TRBJ1-6 and V is TRBV7-2, with D unclear. The germline CDR1 and CDR2 sequences are SGHTA and FQGNSA. This CDR3 region has 14 residues. Trimming cost V 5 bases and J 6 bases, with 11 bases left between them. This CDR3 is CASSLGPFNSPLHF. DNA of the CDR3: TGTGCCAGCAGCCTCGGGCCATTTAATTCACCCCTCCACTTT. Combining the CDR3 with reference TRBV7-2 and TRBJ1-6 gives the whole variable domain GAGVSQSPSNKVTEKGKDVELRCDPISGHTALYWYRQSLGQGLEFLIYFQGNSAPDKSGLPSDRFSAERTGGSVSTLTIQRTQQEDSAVYLCASSLGPFNSPLHFGNGTRLTVT.

J is TRBJ2-7 and V is TRBV5-6; D may be TRBD2 (5 bases). The germline V gene encodes CDR1 SGHDT and CDR2 YYEEEE. Trimming pared 4 bases from V and 7 bases from J, leaving 15 bases between. The CDR3 runs 13 residues. Here the CDR3 reads CASSRPIGNEQYF. Here the CDR3 DNA reads TGTGCCAGCAGCCGCCCAATCGGGAATGAGCAGTACTTC.

The chain's CDR3 is CSARGEGGVDTQYF. The DNA for the CDR3 is TGCAGTGCTAGAGGGGAAGGGGGCGTAGATACGCAGTATTTT. The chain uses TRBV20-1 and TRBJ2-3; 7 nucleotides match TRBD1. Germline-derived CDR1 and CDR2 are DFQATT and SNEGSKA (reference sequence). CDR3 length equals 14 residues. The trim removed 1 base at V and 5 bases at J, leaving 6 bases unmatched.

This clonotype was detected a few times. The V call is TRBV5-1, the J call TRBJ2-3, with a possible D match to TRBD2 (7 bases). The V end lost 5 bases, the J end lost 5 bases, and 15 bases lay between the germline ends. CDR1 and CDR2 from the germline V gene are SGHRS and YFSETQ. The CDR3 runs 14 residues. The DNA for the CDR3 is TGCGCCAGCAGAGGAGGGGGGGCTGGAGATACGCAGTATTTT. It is translated as CASRGGGAGDTQYF.

This clonotype was counted many times. This chain connects TRBV7-9 to TRBJ2-7, with D unclear. The germline CDR1 and CDR2 sequences are SEHNR and FQNEAQ (reference sequence). The V and J ends lost 4 bases and 2 bases respectively, with 12 bases between them. The CDR3 covers 14 residues. The CDR3 region is CASSSRNDPYEQYF. As DNA, the CDR3 is TGTGCCAGCAGCTCTCGAAATGATCCCTACGAGCAGTACTTC.

This clonotype was seen a few times. This chain uses TRBV7-9 with TRBJ1-5; D is perhaps TRBD1 (5 bases). The CDR3 is made up of 15 amino acids. The germline CDR1 and CDR2 sequences are SEHNR and FQNEAQ (reference sequence). The V end was cut by 3 bases, the J end by 1 base, with 10 bases between. The CDR3 region is CASSFGDLSNQPQHF. The CDR3 DNA reads TGTGCCAGCAGCTTCGGGGACCTAAGCAATCAGCCCCAGCATTTT.

This clonotype was picked up many times. The V call is TRBV12-3 or TRBV12-4, the J call TRBJ2-5; TRBD1 matches 7 bases. The CDR3 consists of 12 residues. After removal of 4 bases from V and 11 bases from J, the junction contained 7 bases not matched to a gene. This CDR3 is CASSSGDSKQYF. The CDR3 DNA follows: TGTGCCAGCAGTTCCGGGGACAGTAAGCAGTACTTC.